This T cell receptor beta chain was sequenced in a study of CD8+ T cells in alopecia areata. Treatment denoted: oral pan-JAK inhibitor, 5-10 mg twice daily. Per the germline V gene, CDR1 is SGHDN and CDR2 is FVKESK. V lost 4 bases to trimming and J lost 2 bases; unmatched junction nucleotides: 2. This CDR3 has 13 residues. Extraction and reverse transcription of RNA yielded cDNA as the sequencing template. The data were produced by immunoSEQ multiplex PCR, yet TCRdb's version contains in-frame clones alone and is incomplete. This sample has roughly 64,000 clones, with approximately 44% found just once.

The TCR comes from a human donor with alopecia areata. This chain connects TRBV14 to TRBJ2-7, with 7 bases lining up with TRBD2. Sequences were derived from CD8+ T cells sorted from blood, sampled between weeks 36 and 40, from a patient treated with tofacitinib. CDR3 bases: TGTGCCAGCAGCCGGGACTACACCTACGAGCAGTACTTC. Its protein is CASSRDYTYEQYF.